In its sample, the clone carrying this T cell receptor (beta chain) ranks as medium-sized. Antigen: not known. Reverse transcription used approximately 500 ng RNA and constant-region primers for alpha and beta. Alpha and beta chain libraries were made separately by chain-specific third strand synthesis with multiplexing indices. TCRdb recomputed calls from the 5' RACE reads with MiXCR, one row per CDR3 protein. Among 4,500 to 6,000 distinct CDR3 sequences listed, about 8.6% were seen once. This specimen belongs to a study of HIV-infected patients and healthy controls. The study, taken as a whole, reports: MAIT alpha-chain CDR3s were frequent in healthy controls, depleted in HIV+. Eight alpha and eight beta V genes differed significantly in mean usage between HIV-infected patients and controls. HIV-associated CDR3 frequencies dropped significantly during therapy; CMV-associated ones, mostly rising, changed nonsignificantly. Treated samples reflected only about three months of therapy, arguably too short to observe immune reconstitution.

Follow-up blood was drawn about 14 weeks, roughly three months, after antiretroviral therapy began. The repertoire came from unfractionated whole blood and reflected all unsorted peripheral T cells. The sample here was blood, taken during antiretroviral therapy. The clonotype comes from an adult with HIV infection.

The chain's CDR3 is CASSAGHYEQYF. In nucleotides, the CDR3 is TGTGCCAGTAGTGCGGGACACTACGAGCAGTACTTC. The chain combines TRBV19 with TRBJ2-7; D may correspond to TRBD1 or TRBD2 (6 bases each). CDR3 length equals 12 residues. Germline lookup yields CDR1 LNHDA and CDR2 SQIVND (reference sequence). Trimming left V 5 bases short and J 3 bases short, with 8 bases between.